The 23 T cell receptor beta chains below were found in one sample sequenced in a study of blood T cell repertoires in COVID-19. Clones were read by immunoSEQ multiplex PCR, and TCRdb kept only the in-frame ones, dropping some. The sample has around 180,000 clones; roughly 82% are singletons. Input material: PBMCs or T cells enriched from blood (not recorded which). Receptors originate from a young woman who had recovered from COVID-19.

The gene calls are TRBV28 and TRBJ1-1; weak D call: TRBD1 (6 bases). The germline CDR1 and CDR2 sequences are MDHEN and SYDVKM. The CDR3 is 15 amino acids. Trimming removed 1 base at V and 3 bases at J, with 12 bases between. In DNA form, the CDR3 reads TGTGCCAGCAGTTTATTAACAGGGAGATACACTGAAGCTTTCTTT. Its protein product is CASSLLTGRYTEAFF.

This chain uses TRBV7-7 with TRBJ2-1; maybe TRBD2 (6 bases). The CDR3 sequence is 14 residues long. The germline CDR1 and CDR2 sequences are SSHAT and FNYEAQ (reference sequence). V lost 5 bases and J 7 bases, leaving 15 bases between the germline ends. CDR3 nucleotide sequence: TGTGCCAGCAGCCCCCCTGGGGGGAAAAATGAGCAGTTCTTC. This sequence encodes CASSPPGGKNEQFF.

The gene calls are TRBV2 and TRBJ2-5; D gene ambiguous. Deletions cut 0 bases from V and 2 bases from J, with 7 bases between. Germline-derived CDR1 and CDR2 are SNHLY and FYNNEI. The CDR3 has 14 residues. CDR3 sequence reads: CASSEASGQETQYF. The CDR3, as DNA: TGTGCCAGCAGTGAAGCGTCGGGTCAAGAGACCCAGTACTTC.

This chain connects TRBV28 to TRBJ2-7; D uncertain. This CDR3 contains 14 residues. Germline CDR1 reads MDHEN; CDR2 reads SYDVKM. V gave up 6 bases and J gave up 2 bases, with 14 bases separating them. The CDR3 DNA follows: TGTGCCAGCAGGAAAGAACTTATTACCTACGAGCAGTACTTC. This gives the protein CASRKELITYEQYF.

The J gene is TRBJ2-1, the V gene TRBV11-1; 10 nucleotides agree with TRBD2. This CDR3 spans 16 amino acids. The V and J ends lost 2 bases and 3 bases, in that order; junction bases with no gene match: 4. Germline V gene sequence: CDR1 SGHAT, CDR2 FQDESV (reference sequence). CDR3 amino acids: CASSLLAGEFYNEQFF. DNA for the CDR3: TGTGCCAGCAGCTTACTAGCGGGAGAGTTCTACAATGAGCAGTTCTTC.

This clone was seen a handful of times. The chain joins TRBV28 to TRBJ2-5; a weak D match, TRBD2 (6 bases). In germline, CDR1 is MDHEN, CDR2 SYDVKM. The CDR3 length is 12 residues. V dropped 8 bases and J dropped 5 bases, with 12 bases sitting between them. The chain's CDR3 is CASRGAGETQYF. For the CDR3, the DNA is TGTGCCAGCCGCGGGGCCGGGGAGACCCAGTACTTC.

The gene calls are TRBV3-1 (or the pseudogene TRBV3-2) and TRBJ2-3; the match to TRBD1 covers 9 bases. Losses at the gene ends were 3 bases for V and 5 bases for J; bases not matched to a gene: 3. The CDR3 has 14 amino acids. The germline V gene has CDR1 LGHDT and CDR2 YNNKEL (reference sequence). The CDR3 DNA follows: TGTGCCAGCAGCCATTTGGACAGGGGAGATACGCAGTATTTT. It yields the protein CASSHLDRGDTQYF.

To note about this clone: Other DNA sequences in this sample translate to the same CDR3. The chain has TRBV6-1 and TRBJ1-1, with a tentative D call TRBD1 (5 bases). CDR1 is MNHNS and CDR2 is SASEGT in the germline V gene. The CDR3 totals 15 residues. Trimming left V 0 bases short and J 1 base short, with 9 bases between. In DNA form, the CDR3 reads TGTGCCAGCAGTGAAGCGGGCACAGGGAACACTGAAGCTTTCTTT. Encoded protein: CASSEAGTGNTEAFF.

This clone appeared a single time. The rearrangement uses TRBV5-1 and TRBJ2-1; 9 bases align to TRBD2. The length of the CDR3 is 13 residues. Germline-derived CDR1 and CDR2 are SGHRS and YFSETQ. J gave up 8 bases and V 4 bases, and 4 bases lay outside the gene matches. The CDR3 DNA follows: TGCGCCAGCAGCCGGACTAGCGTCGATGAGCAGTTCTTC. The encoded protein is CASSRTSVDEQFF.

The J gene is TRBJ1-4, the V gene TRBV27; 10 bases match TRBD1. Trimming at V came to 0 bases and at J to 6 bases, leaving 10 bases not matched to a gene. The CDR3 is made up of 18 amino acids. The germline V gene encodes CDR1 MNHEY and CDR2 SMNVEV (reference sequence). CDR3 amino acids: CASSLSFTIGTGDEKLFF. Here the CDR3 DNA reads TGTGCCAGCAGTTTATCCTTCACGATCGGGACAGGGGATGAAAAACTGTTTTTT.

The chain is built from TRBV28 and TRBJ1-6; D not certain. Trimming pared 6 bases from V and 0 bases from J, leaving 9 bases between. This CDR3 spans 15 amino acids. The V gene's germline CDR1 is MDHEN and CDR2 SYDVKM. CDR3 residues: CASRVQSSYNSPLHF. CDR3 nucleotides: TGTGCCAGCAGAGTACAGAGCTCCTATAATTCACCCCTCCACTTT.

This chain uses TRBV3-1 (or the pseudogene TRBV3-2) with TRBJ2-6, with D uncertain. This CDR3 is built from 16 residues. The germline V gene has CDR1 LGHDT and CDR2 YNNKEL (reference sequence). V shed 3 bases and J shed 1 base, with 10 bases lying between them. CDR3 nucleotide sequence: TGTGCCAGCAGCCACGTGAGAAATTCTGGGGCCAACGTCCTGACTTTC. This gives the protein CASSHVRNSGANVLTF.

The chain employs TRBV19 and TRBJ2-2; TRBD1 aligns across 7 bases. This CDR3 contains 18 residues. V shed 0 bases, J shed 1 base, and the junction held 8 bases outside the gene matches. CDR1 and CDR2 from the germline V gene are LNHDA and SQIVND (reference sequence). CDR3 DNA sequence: TGTGCCAGTAGTATAGACCCACCGACAGGGCTGAACACCGGGGAGCTGTTTTTT. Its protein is CASSIDPPTGLNTGELFF.

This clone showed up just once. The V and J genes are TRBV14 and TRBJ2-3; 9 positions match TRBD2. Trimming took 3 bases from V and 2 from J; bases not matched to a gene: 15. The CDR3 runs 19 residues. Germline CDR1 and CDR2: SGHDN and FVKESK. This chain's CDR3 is CASSHGLANRAGYTDTQYF. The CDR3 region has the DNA TGTGCCAGCAGCCACGGACTAGCGAACCGGGCAGGATACACAGATACGCAGTATTTT.

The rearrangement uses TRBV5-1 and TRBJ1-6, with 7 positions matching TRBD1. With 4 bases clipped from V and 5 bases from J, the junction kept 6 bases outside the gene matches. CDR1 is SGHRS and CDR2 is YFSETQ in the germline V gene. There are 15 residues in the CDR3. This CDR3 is CASSSRDSDNSPLHF. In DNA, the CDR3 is TGCGCCAGCAGCAGCCGGGACAGTGATAATTCACCCCTCCACTTT.

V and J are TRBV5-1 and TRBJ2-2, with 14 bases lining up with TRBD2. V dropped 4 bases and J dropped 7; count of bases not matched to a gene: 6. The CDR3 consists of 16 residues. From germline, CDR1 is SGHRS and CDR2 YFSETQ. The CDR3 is CASSPSGLAGGGELFF. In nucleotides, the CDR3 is TGCGCCAGCAGCCCCTCTGGACTAGCGGGAGGCGGGGAGCTGTTTTTT.

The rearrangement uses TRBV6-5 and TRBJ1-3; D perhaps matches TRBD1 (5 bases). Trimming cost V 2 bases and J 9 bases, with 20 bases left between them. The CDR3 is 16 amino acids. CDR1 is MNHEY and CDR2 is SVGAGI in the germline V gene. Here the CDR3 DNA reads TGTGCCAGCAGTTACGGTCGACCGGGACGGCGGGGCACCATATATTTT. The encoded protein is CASSYGRPGRRGTIYF.

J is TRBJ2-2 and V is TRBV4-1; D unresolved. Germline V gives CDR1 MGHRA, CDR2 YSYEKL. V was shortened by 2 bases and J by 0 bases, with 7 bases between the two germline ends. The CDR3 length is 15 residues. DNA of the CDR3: TGCGCCAGCAGCCAATCCTCAGCGAACACCGGGGAGCTGTTTTTT. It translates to CASSQSSANTGELFF.

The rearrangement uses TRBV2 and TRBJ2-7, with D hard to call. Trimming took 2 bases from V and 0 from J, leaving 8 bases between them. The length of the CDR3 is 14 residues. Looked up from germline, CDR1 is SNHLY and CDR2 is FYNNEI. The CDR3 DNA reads TGTGCCAGCAGTGAACAGGCGAGCTCCTACGAGCAGTACTTC. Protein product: CASSEQASSYEQYF.

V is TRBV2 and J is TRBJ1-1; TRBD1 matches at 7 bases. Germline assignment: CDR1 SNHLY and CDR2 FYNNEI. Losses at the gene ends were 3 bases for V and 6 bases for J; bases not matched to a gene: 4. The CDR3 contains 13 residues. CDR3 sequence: CASSDRGDAEAFF. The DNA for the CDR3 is TGTGCCAGCAGTGACAGGGGGGACGCTGAAGCTTTCTTT.

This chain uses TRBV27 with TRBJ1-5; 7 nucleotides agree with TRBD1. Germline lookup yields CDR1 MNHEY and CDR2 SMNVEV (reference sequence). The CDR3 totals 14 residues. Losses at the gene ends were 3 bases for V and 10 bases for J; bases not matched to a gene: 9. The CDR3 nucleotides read TGTGCCAGCAGTTTCCAACAGGGGATATCACCCCAGCATTTT. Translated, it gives CASSFQQGISPQHF.

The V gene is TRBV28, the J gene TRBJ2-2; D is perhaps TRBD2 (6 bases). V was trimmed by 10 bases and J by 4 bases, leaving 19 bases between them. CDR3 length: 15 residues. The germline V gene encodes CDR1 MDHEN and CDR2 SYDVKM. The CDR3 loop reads CATKTSSTATGELFF. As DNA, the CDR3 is TGTGCCACAAAAACTAGCTCCACGGCCACCGGGGAGCTGTTTTTT.

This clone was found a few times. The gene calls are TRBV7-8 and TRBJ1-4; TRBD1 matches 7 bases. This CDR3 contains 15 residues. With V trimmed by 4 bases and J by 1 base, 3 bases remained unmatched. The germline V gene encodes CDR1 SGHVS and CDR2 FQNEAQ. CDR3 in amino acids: CASSSTGKTNEKLFF. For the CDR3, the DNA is TGTGCCAGCAGCTCGACAGGGAAAACTAATGAAAAACTGTTTTTT.